The 5 T cell receptor beta chains below all came from one sample that was sequenced in a study of blood T cell repertoires in COVID-19. Assay used: immunoSEQ multiplex PCR; TCRdb lists only in-frame clones, some missing. Of about 72,000 clones listed, about four fifths are singletons. The specimen sequenced was peripheral blood. The receptors were gathered from a human donor in a cohort sampled during active COVID-19.

Details on this clone: Within the sample, other DNA sequences also encode this same CDR3. The chain uses TRBV5-1 and TRBJ2-5; a weak D match, TRBD2 (6 bases). The CDR3 has 15 amino acids. V lost 0 bases, J lost 5 bases, and 14 bases lay in between. Germline V CDR1 and CDR2: SGHRS, YFSETQ. CDR3 bases: TGCGCCAGCAGCTTGGCCGGTAGCGGAGGCGAGACCCAGTACTTC. Amino acid sequence: CASSLAGSGGETQYF.

This chain joins TRBV7-9 and TRBJ2-6, with TRBD1 identical over 8 bases. From germline, CDR1 is SEHNR and CDR2 FQNEAQ (reference sequence). The CDR3 runs to 19 residues. Trimming cost V 2 bases and J 0 bases; bases outside gene matches: 9. The CDR3 DNA is TGTGCCAGCAGCTTACGCGGGCAGGGGGCTCTCTCTGGGGCCAACGTCCTGACTTTC. This codes for CASSLRGQGALSGANVLTF.

The chain employs TRBV7-2 and TRBJ1-2, with D possibly being TRBD1 (6 bases). The CDR3 is made up of 15 amino acids. Germline assignment: CDR1 SGHTA and CDR2 FQGNSA. V was trimmed by 3 bases and J by 6 bases, leaving 17 bases between them. The CDR3 here is CASSFQGQYPDGYTF. As DNA, the CDR3 is TGTGCCAGCAGCTTTCAGGGACAATATCCGGATGGCTACACCTTC. The whole variable domain, remainder taken from reference TRBV7-2 and TRBJ1-2, is GAGVSQSPSNKVTEKGKDVELRCDPISGHTALYWYRQSLGQGLEFLIYFQGNSAPDKSGLPSDRFSAERTGGSVSTLTIQRTQQEDSAVYLCASSFQGQYPDGYTFGSGTRLTVV.

The V and J genes are TRBV30 and TRBJ1-1; D gene unclear. The CDR3 has 11 amino acids. The V end lost 5 bases, the J end lost 5 bases, and 9 bases lay between the germline ends. Germline values: CDR1 GTSNPN, CDR2 SVGIG (reference sequence). The CDR3: CAWGRRTEAFF. The CDR3 DNA reads as TGTGCCTGGGGGAGGAGAACTGAAGCTTTCTTT.

Here the CDR3 reads CAWSSGRGVENEQFF. The CDR3 DNA sequence: TGTGCCTGGAGTTCTGGCAGGGGAGTTGAGAATGAGCAGTTCTTC. The rearrangement joins TRBV30 to TRBJ2-1; D perhaps matches TRBD1 (6 bases). CDR3 size: 15 residues. Germline assignment: CDR1 GTSNPN and CDR2 SVGIG (reference sequence). The ends were cut back, 2 bases at V and 7 bases at J, with 18 bases in the middle.